A selection of T cell receptor beta chains follows, all from one sample in a study of radiotherapy plus CTLA-4 blockade in lung cancer. Sequencing was performed with immunoSEQ multiplex PCR; in TCRdb, only in-frame clones are kept and a portion is missing. The sample holds tens of thousands of clones; approximately 76% are singletons and the top ten take around 10%. Sequences were derived from peripheral blood, sampled from a patient treated with radiotherapy plus ipilimumab. The receptors were sampled from a human donor with non-small cell lung cancer who had stable disease on radiotherapy plus ipilimumab. CDR3s include the opening cysteine and the closing phenylalanine or tryptophan. The D gene is left open where the match is weak. Only some rows state a clone size, as once, few, many or a class for expanded clones.

TRBJ2-2,NA,TRBV27,TRBD2,CASSPDPSPGLAGYRGELFF,TGTGCCAGCAGTCCGGATCCTTCCCCGGGACTAGCGGGGTATCGCGGGGAGCTGTTTTTT
TRBJ2-1,NA,TRBV30,NA,CAWSRPYNEQFF,TGTGCCTGGAGTCGGCCCTACAATGAGCAGTTCTTC
TRBJ2-1,NA,TRBV7-6,NA,CASSLVGNEQFF,TGTGCCAGCAGCTTAGTCGGCAATGAGCAGTTCTTC
TRBJ1-4,once,TRBV9,NA,CASSRQRGGFNEKLFF,TGTGCCAGCAGTCGTCAGCGGGGCGGTTTTAATGAAAAACTGTTTTTT
TRBJ2-2,NA,TRBV6-5,NA,CASSFTSGELFF,TGTGCCAGCAGTTTCACTTCCGGGGAGCTGTTTTTT
TRBJ1-1,NA,TRBV20-1,NA,CSALLRTEAFF,TGCAGTGCCCTTTTGAGGACTGAAGCTTTCTTT
TRBJ1-5,few,TRBV28,TRBD1,CASRRRTGPNQPQHF,TGTGCCAGCAGGAGGAGGACAGGGCCCAATCAGCCCCAGCATTTT
TRBJ2-2,NA,TRBV7-2,TRBD2,CASSLRLAGTGELFF,TGTGCCAGCAGCTTACGACTAGCGGGGACCGGGGAGCTGTTTTTT
TRBJ2-5,NA,TRBV19,TRBD1,CASSIYATGGAETQYF,TGTGCCAGTAGTATATACGCGACAGGGGGCGCAGAGACCCAGTACTTC
TRBJ1-1,NA,TRBV27,NA,CASSLRRARVYGEAFF,TGTGCCAGCAGTCTTCGCCGGGCGAGGGTATACGGTGAAGCTTTCTTT
TRBJ2-5,few,TRBV11-3,NA,CASSLGAGVDQETQYF,TGTGCCAGCAGCTTAGGAGCAGGGGTCGACCAAGAGACCCAGTACTTC
TRBJ2-1,NA,TRBV7-2,TRBD2,CASSPKRGGYNEQFF,TGTGCCAGCAGCCCAAAGCGGGGGGGTTACAATGAGCAGTTCTTC
TRBJ1-2,NA,TRBV7-8,NA,CASSPPRLSENYGYTF,TGTGCCAGCAGCCCCCCGCGGCTCAGCGAAAACTATGGCTACACCTTC
TRBJ1-5,NA,TRBV9,NA,CASSVGSENQPQHF,TGTGCCAGCAGCGTAGGGTCAGAGAATCAGCCCCAGCATTTT
TRBJ1-3,NA,TRBV4-1,NA,CASSQEAGRFSGNTIYF,TGCGCCAGCAGCCAAGAGGCAGGCAGGTTCTCTGGAAACACCATATATTTT
TRBJ1-1,NA,TRBV11-2,NA,CASSLALGQADTEAFF,TGTGCCAGCAGCTTAGCGCTAGGTCAGGCCGACACTGAAGCTTTCTTT
TRBJ2-5,NA,TRBV18,NA,CASSPKNQETQYF,TGTGCCAGCTCACCTAAGAACCAAGAGACCCAGTACTTC
TRBJ1-1,NA,TRBV7-2,NA,CASSLDSRGWTEAFF,TGTGCCAGCAGCTTAGATTCTCGAGGCTGGACTGAAGCTTTCTTT
TRBJ2-2,NA,TRBV30,TRBD1,CAWSLQTGLTGELFF,TGTGCCTGGAGTCTTCAGACAGGGTTGACCGGGGAGCTGTTTTTT
TRBJ1-2,NA,TRBV5-6,NA,CASSPPGPSYGYTF,TGTGCCAGCAGCCCCCCGGGACCGAGCTATGGCTACACCTTC
TRBJ2-5,NA,TRBV25-1,NA,CASSEYKGKETQYF,TGTGCCAGCAGTGAATATAAGGGAAAAGAGACCCAGTACTTC
TRBJ2-2,once,TRBV9,TRBD2,CASSVAPEGLAGVENTGELFF,TGTGCCAGCAGCGTAGCCCCTGAAGGACTAGCGGGGGTCGAGAACACCGGGGAGCTGTTTTTT
TRBJ2-2,NA,TRBV11-2,NA,CASSLGVSNTGELFF,TGTGCCAGCAGCCTAGGGGTCTCGAACACCGGGGAGCTGTTTTTT
TRBJ1-4,NA,TRBV9,TRBD1,CASSVGVGQGGRKLFF,TGTGCCAGCAGCGTAGGGGTAGGACAGGGGGGTCGAAAACTGTTTTTT
TRBJ2-3,NA,TRBV5-4,NA,CASSLGAAGQRTDTQYF,TGTGCCAGCAGCTTGGGGGCCGCGGGACAGCGCACAGATACGCAGTATTTT
TRBJ1-2,few,TRBV18,NA,CASSRDSGYGYTF,TGTGCCAGCTCACGGGACTCGGGCTATGGCTACACCTTC